This T cell receptor (beta chain) was found in a study of blood T cell repertoires in COVID-19. About the research overall: Material from acute and convalescent COVID-19 was sourced from the United States, Italy and Spain. T cells, B-cell-depleted T cells, or PBMCs provided the cDNA or gDNA that served as material.

In the source study's methods: The assay estimated nucleated cells by amplifying reference gene primers. The method was immunoSEQ multiplex PCR; TCRdb's version includes in-frame clones alone and lacks a portion of them. That table furnishes V, J and clone size, whereas the DNA furnished D and trimming. There are fewer than 350,000 clones in the sample; 80% to 85% occur only once, and under 3% lies in the top ten. CDR1 SGDLS and CDR2 YYNGEE come from the germline V gene. The CDR3 spans 16 residues. The trim removed 3 bases at V and 1 base at J, leaving 8 bases unmatched. Sequenced input: peripheral blood. V gene TRBV9 combines with J gene TRBJ2-7; the match to TRBD2 covers 9 bases. The source is an older woman with active or convalescent COVID-19. CDR3 loop: CASSESSGGPSYEQYF. The DNA for the CDR3 is TGTGCCAGCAGCGAGTCAAGCGGGGGGCCTTCCTACGAGCAGTACTTC.